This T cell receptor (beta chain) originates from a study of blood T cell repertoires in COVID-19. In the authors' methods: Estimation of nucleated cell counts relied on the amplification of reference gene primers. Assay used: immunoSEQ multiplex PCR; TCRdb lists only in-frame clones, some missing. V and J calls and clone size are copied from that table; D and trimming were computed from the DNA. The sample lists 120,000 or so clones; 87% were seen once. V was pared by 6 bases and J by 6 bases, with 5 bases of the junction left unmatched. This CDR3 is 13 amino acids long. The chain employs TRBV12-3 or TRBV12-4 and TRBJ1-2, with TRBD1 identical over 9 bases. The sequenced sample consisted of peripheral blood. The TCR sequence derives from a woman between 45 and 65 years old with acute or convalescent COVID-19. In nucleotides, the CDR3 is TGTGCCAGCAGGTGGGACAGGGAGGATGGCTACACCTTC. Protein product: CASRWDREDGYTF.